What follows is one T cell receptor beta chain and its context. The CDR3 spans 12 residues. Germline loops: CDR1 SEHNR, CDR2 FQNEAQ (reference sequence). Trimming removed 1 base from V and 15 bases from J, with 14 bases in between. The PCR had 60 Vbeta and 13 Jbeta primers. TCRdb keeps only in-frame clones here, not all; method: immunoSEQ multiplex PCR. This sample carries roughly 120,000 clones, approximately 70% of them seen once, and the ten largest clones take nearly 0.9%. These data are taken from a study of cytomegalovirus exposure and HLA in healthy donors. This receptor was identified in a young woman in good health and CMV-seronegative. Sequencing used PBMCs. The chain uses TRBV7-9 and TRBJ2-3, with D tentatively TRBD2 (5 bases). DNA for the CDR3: TGTGCCAGCAGCTTAGGCCCGGAGAGGGAATATTTT. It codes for CASSLGPEREYF.